The 23 T cell receptor beta chains below all came from one sample that was sequenced in a study of blood T cell repertoires in COVID-19 (TCRdb year 2020). Libraries were constructed by the immunoSEQ multiplex PCR assay. Held by TCRdb, this immuneACCESS table contains in-frame sequences only and omits some clones. Under half of the omission traces to an unresolved V gene where checked; the cause of the rest is unknown. The sample table lists fewer than 250,000 clones, around 86% of them with a count of one. Roughly 2% of the sample is in the top ten clones. Specimen: PBMCs or T cells enriched from blood (not recorded which). The receptors here all came from a woman in her 50s who had recovered from COVID-19.

The DNA for the CDR3 is TGTGCCAGCAGTCTCGGACTAGCGGAGAGGACCGGGGAGCTGTTTTTT. It is translated as CASSLGLAERTGELFF. This rearrangement joins TRBV28 to TRBJ2-2, with TRBD2 matching 10 bases. Germline V CDR1 and CDR2: MDHEN, SYDVKM. CDR3 length equals 16 residues. V lost 5 bases to trimming and J lost 5 bases; unmatched junction nucleotides: 8.

The chain joins TRBV9 to TRBJ1-4; 7 nucleotides agree with TRBD1. Germline V gene sequence: CDR1 SGDLS, CDR2 YYNGEE. The CDR3 totals 16 residues. V lost 0 bases to trimming and J lost 7 bases; unmatched junction nucleotides: 9. The chain's CDR3 is CASSVGLNRGGEKLFF. DNA of the CDR3: TGTGCCAGCAGCGTAGGACTAAACAGGGGTGGTGAAAAACTGTTTTTT.

V is TRBV9 and J is TRBJ2-7; 12 positions agree with TRBD2. This CDR3 contains 13 residues. Germline loops: CDR1 SGDLS, CDR2 YYNGEE. The V segment lost 3 bases and the J segment 8 bases; nucleotides outside the gene matches: 3. CDR3: CASSETSGRKQYF. The CDR3 coding sequence is TGTGCCAGCAGCGAGACTAGCGGGAGAAAGCAGTACTTC.

The CDR3: CASSQGGQGYNEQFF. The CDR3 nucleotides are TGTGCCAGCAGCCAAGGGGGACAGGGCTACAATGAGCAGTTCTTC. The chain uses TRBV3-1 (or the pseudogene TRBV3-2) and TRBJ2-1, with TRBD1 identical over 9 bases. The J segment lost 3 bases and the V segment lost 1 base, leaving 1 base of the junction unmatched. The CDR3 length is 15 residues. Germline V gives CDR1 LGHDT, CDR2 YNNKEL (reference sequence).

The CDR3 protein is CASSLYESTEAFF. CDR3 in DNA: TGTGCCAGCAGTTTATATGAGAGCACTGAAGCTTTCTTT. The chain joins TRBV27 to TRBJ1-1; D not certain. Trimming took off 1 base at V and 4 bases at J, with 7 bases between the two ends. The germline CDR1 and CDR2 sequences are MNHEY and SMNVEV (reference sequence). The CDR3 spans 13 residues.

The V gene is TRBV13, the J gene TRBJ1-1; 8 nucleotides align to TRBD1. Germline CDR1 reads PRHDT; CDR2 reads FYEKMQ (reference sequence). The CDR3 runs to 17 residues. V dropped 3 bases and J dropped 0; count of bases not matched to a gene: 9. CDR3 protein: CASSFSSRGLLNTEAFF. Written as DNA, the CDR3 is TGTGCCAGCAGCTTTAGTTCCAGGGGGCTCTTGAACACTGAAGCTTTCTTT.

The V call is TRBV7-2, the J call TRBJ2-7, with TRBD2 matching 9 bases. V was pared by 0 bases and J by 4 bases, with 4 bases of the junction left unmatched. The CDR3 spans 15 residues. CDR1 and CDR2 (germline): SGHTA, FQGNSA. The CDR3 nucleotides are TGTGCCAGCAGCTTAGCTAGCGGGAGCGTTTACGAGCAGTACTTC. Translating it yields CASSLASGSVYEQYF.

The V gene is TRBV5-6, the J gene TRBJ2-2, with TRBD1 matching over 8 bases. From germline, CDR1 is SGHDT and CDR2 YYEEEE. The CDR3 extends over 15 amino acids. J lost 5 bases, V lost 5 bases, and 8 bases had no gene match. The DNA of the CDR3 is TGTGCCAGCAGATCAGGACAGGGTAGGACCGGGGAGCTGTTTTTT. Translated: CASRSGQGRTGELFF.

The chain carries TRBV18 and TRBJ2-4; possible D gene TRBD1, 6 bases. Germline CDR1 KGHSH, CDR2 LQKENI. The ends were cut back, 3 bases at V and 11 bases at J, with 26 bases in the middle. The CDR3 totals 17 residues. This CDR3 is CASSPRNPGDLLAVQYF. The CDR3 DNA reads TGTGCCAGCTCACCGAGGAATCCAGGGGATTTATTGGCAGTTCAGTACTTC.

The chain employs TRBV4-1 and TRBJ2-1; weak D call: TRBD2 (5 bases). In germline, CDR1 is MGHRA, CDR2 YSYEKL. Trimming shortened V by 0 bases and J by 7 bases, and 10 bases separated the two germline ends. There are 14 residues in the CDR3. The CDR3 is CASSQDLAWNEQFF. The CDR3 nucleotides are TGCGCCAGCAGCCAAGACCTAGCTTGGAATGAGCAGTTCTTC.

This chain connects TRBV6-5 to TRBJ1-1, with TRBD1 matching 9 bases. Trimming removed 5 bases from V and 2 bases from J; junction bases left unmatched: 6. CDR3 size: 15 residues. Germline V gene sequence: CDR1 MNHEY, CDR2 SVGAGI. CDR3 sequence reads: CASSPGTGLNTEAFF. CDR3 sequence (DNA): TGTGCCAGCAGTCCCGGGACAGGGCTTAACACTGAAGCTTTCTTT.

The CDR3 DNA is TGTGCCAGCAGTGAGGGGGACAGGGTATCCTCTGGAAACACCATATATTTT. Translation gives CASSEGDRVSSGNTIYF. This chain uses TRBV25-1 with TRBJ1-3; TRBD1 agrees at 9 bases. Germline V gene data show CDR1 as MGHDK and CDR2 as SYGVNS. V lost 3 bases and J lost 0; bases outside the gene matches: 6. The CDR3 length is 17 residues.

The sample holds one count of this clone. The rearrangement joins TRBV28 to TRBJ1-5, with a tentative D call TRBD1 (6 bases). The ends were cut back, 5 bases at V and 1 base at J, with 9 bases in the middle. CDR1 and CDR2 from the germline V gene are MDHEN and SYDVKM. The CDR3 loop spans 14 amino acids. Written as DNA, the CDR3 is TGTGCCAGCAGTGCAGGGGTGAGCAATCAGCCCCAGCATTTT. The encoded protein is CASSAGVSNQPQHF.

The chain has TRBV2 and TRBJ1-6; D possibly corresponds to TRBD1 (5 bases). The V end lost 2 bases, the J end lost 0 bases, and 11 bases lay between the germline ends. From germline, CDR1 is SNHLY and CDR2 FYNNEI. CDR3 length: 17 residues. CDR3 nucleotide sequence: TGTGCCAGCAGTGAACGGGACTTCCACTCCTATAATTCACCCCTCCACTTT. This codes for CASSERDFHSYNSPLHF.

The genes are TRBV5-6 and TRBJ1-2; D is perhaps TRBD1 (5 bases). Germline lookup yields CDR1 SGHDT and CDR2 YYEEEE. The V end lost 2 bases, the J end lost 0 bases, and 11 bases lay between the germline ends. This CDR3 is built from 15 residues. CDR3 sequence: CASSLRQHTNYGYTF. CDR3 coding DNA: TGTGCCAGCAGCTTACGACAGCATACTAACTATGGCTACACCTTC.

This rearrangement joins TRBV18 to TRBJ2-2; 7 nucleotides match TRBD2. Germline lookup yields CDR1 KGHSH and CDR2 LQKENI. The CDR3 is 15 amino acids. The ends lost 3 bases at V and 2 bases at J; junction bases unmatched: 3. CDR3 protein: CASSPGGENTGELFF. The CDR3 DNA sequence: TGTGCCAGCTCACCGGGAGGGGAAAACACCGGGGAGCTGTTTTTT. The full variable domain, its missing parts supplied by reference TRBV18 and TRBJ2-2, is NAGVMQNPRHLVRRRGQEARLRCSPMKGHSHVYWYRQLPEEGLKFMVYLQKENIIDESGMPKERFSAEFPKEGPSILRIQQVVRGDSAAYFCASSPGGENTGELFFGEGSRLTVL.

The chain uses TRBV4-1 and TRBJ2-1; a weak D match, TRBD1 (5 bases). Germline assignment: CDR1 MGHRA and CDR2 YSYEKL. This CDR3 contains 16 residues. V lost 5 bases and J 5 bases, leaving 19 bases between the germline ends. The CDR3 protein is CASSKVGQIGDNEQFF. Here the CDR3 DNA reads TGCGCCAGCAGCAAGGTGGGGCAGATTGGCGACAATGAGCAGTTCTTC.

The chain has TRBV5-4 and TRBJ2-7; D is possibly TRBD1 (6 bases). This CDR3 has 13 residues. Germline assignment: CDR1 SGHNT and CDR2 YYREEE (reference sequence). V was trimmed by 3 bases and J by 2 bases, leaving 9 bases between them. The CDR3 region has the DNA TGTGCCAGCAGCTCCCGGACAGCCTACGAGCAGTACTTC. Translated, it gives CASSSRTAYEQYF.

The V call is TRBV28, the J call TRBJ1-5; TRBD1 aligns across 7 bases. The CDR3 has 16 amino acids. The trim removed 10 bases at V and 4 bases at J, leaving 16 bases unmatched. Germline V gene data show CDR1 as MDHEN and CDR2 as SYDVKM. The CDR3 sequence: CAITETGTALNQPQHF. CDR3 bases: TGTGCCATCACAGAAACCGGGACAGCCCTAAATCAGCCCCAGCATTTT. Full variable domain (remainder filled in from reference TRBV28 and TRBJ1-5): DVKVTQSSRYLVKRTGEKVFLECVQDMDHENMFWYRQDPGLGLRLIYFSYDVKMKEKGDIPEGYSVSREKKERFSLILESASTNQTSMYLCAITETGTALNQPQHFGDGTRLSIL.

The chain carries TRBV15 and TRBJ2-2; a weak D match, TRBD1 (7 bases). V dropped 1 base and J dropped 4 bases, with 10 bases sitting between them. Per the germline V gene, CDR1 is LNHNV and CDR2 is YYDKDF (reference sequence). The CDR3 consists of 15 residues. This chain's CDR3 is CATSRGGTATGELFF. CDR3 DNA: TGTGCCACCAGCAGAGGCGGGACAGCCACCGGGGAGCTGTTTTTT.

The rearrangement joins TRBV2 to TRBJ2-7, with 10 bases fitting TRBD1. V gave up 6 bases and J gave up 2 bases; unmatched junction bases: 4. Per the germline V gene, CDR1 is SNHLY and CDR2 is FYNNEI. The CDR3 runs 14 residues. The CDR3 DNA follows: TGTGCCAGCAGAGCCGGGACAGGGGCCTACGAGCAGTACTTC. It translates to CASRAGTGAYEQYF.

A single count supports this clone. The rearrangement joins TRBV28 to TRBJ2-7; weak D call: TRBD2 (6 bases). Germline lookup yields CDR1 MDHEN and CDR2 SYDVKM. CDR3 size: 14 residues. The V end was cut by 5 bases, the J end by 3 bases, with 14 bases between. For the CDR3, the DNA is TGTGCCAGCAGTCGACCCGGGGACTTCTACGAGCAGTACTTC. Protein product: CASSRPGDFYEQYF. The variable domain in full, with the rest retrieved from reference TRBV28 and TRBJ2-7, is DVKVTQSSRYLVKRTGEKVFLECVQDMDHENMFWYRQDPGLGLRLIYFSYDVKMKEKGDIPEGYSVSREKKERFSLILESASTNQTSMYLCASSRPGDFYEQYFGPGTRLTVT.

This clone has a single count. The gene calls are TRBV2 and TRBJ1-5; tentative D call: TRBD1 (5 bases). The CDR3 spans 17 residues. CDR1 SNHLY and CDR2 FYNNEI come from the germline V gene. Trimming took off 8 bases at V and 0 bases at J, with 20 bases between the two ends. The CDR3 loop reads CASGGGRSGSSNQPQHF. The CDR3 DNA reads as TGTGCCAGCGGGGGTGGGAGGTCGGGTTCTAGCAATCAGCCCCAGCATTTT.